One and the same sample provided the 5 T cell receptor beta chains below, sequenced in a study of blood T cell repertoires in COVID-19. The repertoire was sequenced with immunoSEQ multiplex PCR; TCRdb's copy has only in-frame clones and lacks some. The table has some 260,000 clones, roughly 89% seen once; the top ten hold approximately 9.5%. Sequencing was performed on PBMCs or T cells enriched from blood (not recorded which). The receptors come from a man aged 35-49 years who had recovered from COVID-19.

J is TRBJ1-4 and V is TRBV5-4; 11 bases fit TRBD1. From germline, CDR1 is SGHNT and CDR2 YYREEE (reference sequence). The CDR3 loop spans 18 amino acids. Germline trimming cut 4 bases from V and 5 bases from J; bases unmatched to any gene: 13. The CDR3 bases are TGTGCCAGCAGCCCACCCCCCGGGACAGGGGGATCGAATGAAAAACTGTTTTTT. This codes for CASSPPPGTGGSNEKLFF.

This clone turned up a few times. The sample holds other DNA sequences that translate to the same CDR3. The chain is built from TRBV7-8 and TRBJ2-2, with 11 bases matching TRBD2. J lost 1 base, V lost 5 bases, and 3 bases had no gene match. The CDR3 contains 16 residues. Germline-derived CDR1 and CDR2 are SGHVS and FQNEAQ. The CDR3 here is CASSRLAGLNTGELFF. CDR3 nucleotides: TGTGCCAGCAGCCGACTAGCGGGGCTGAACACCGGGGAGCTGTTTTTT. The entire variable domain, with the rest obtained from reference TRBV7-8 and TRBJ2-2, is as follows: GAGVSQSPRYKVAKRGQDVALRCDPISGHVSLFWYQQALGQGPEFLTYFQNEAQLDKSGLPSDRFFAERPEGSVSTLKIQRTQQEDSAVYLCASSRLAGLNTGELFFGEGSRLTVL.

This chain connects TRBV7-2 to TRBJ2-7; D call uncertain. Trimming cost V 6 bases and J 3 bases, with 12 bases left between them. The CDR3 runs to 13 residues. CDR1 and CDR2 from the germline V gene are SGHTA and FQGNSA. The CDR3 protein is CASSREKNYEQYF. The DNA of the CDR3 is TGTGCCAGCAGTCGTGAGAAAAACTACGAGCAGTACTTC.

This chain connects TRBV28 to TRBJ1-6; no definite D call. The V gene's germline CDR1 is MDHEN and CDR2 SYDVKM. V lost 3 bases, J lost 3 bases, and 9 bases lay in between. The CDR3 runs 15 residues. CDR3 nucleotide sequence: TGTGCCAGCAGTTTTATAGGAGACTATAATTCACCCCTCCACTTT. Protein sequence: CASSFIGDYNSPLHF.

This rearrangement joins TRBV3-1 (or the pseudogene TRBV3-2) to TRBJ1-6, with 7 bases fitting TRBD1. In germline, CDR1 is LGHDT, CDR2 YNNKEL (reference sequence). V shed 8 bases and J 9 bases; nucleotides not matched to a gene: 16. The CDR3 is made up of 16 amino acids. The CDR3 region is CASVTNRGLRGSPLHF. The DNA of the CDR3 is TGTGCCAGCGTGACTAACAGGGGATTGAGGGGTTCACCCCTCCACTTT.